This TCR beta chain was observed in a study of blood T cell repertoires in COVID-19. Across the study: Donors in the United States, Italy and Spain gave samples during acute or convalescent COVID-19. Sample material is recorded as cDNA or gDNA derived from T cells, B-cell-depleted T cells, or PBMCs.

The CDR3 is 13 amino acids. Trimming took 6 bases from V and 7 from J, leaving 15 bases between them. From germline, CDR1 is MDHEN and CDR2 SYDVKM. Original processing methods: Amplifying reference gene primers gave estimates of nucleated cell counts. TCRdb's table, derived via immunoSEQ multiplex PCR, lists solely in-frame clones and lacks some. That table gives V, J and clone size, and the DNA gave D and trimming. The data contain around 97,000 clones, around 87% of them singletons. What was sequenced was peripheral blood. The sequence derives from a human donor in a cohort sampled during active COVID-19. The chain has TRBV28 and TRBJ1-2; no reliable D call. CDR3 bases: TGTGCCAGCAGCCCATACAGTCTTCTTGGCTACACCTTC. It translates to CASSPYSLLGYTF.